The following is a T cell receptor (beta chain) sequence with its context. Its antigen is unidentified. Germline assignment: CDR1 SGHRS and CDR2 YFSETQ. Trimming removed 0 bases from V and 3 bases from J, with 10 bases in between. The CDR3 has 14 amino acids. The sample belongs to a study of blood T cells in healthy people across ages. Study findings and constraints: No one knew whether donors had CMV, which possibly confounded expanded clonotype changes. Fewer expanded clones and more diversity marked long-lived versus aged donors.

A sample-barcoded 5' primer and a J-beta primer mix were used in a second PCR of roughly 7 to 11 cycles. TCRdb independently ran MiXCR on the 5' RACE reads; one entry per CDR3 protein. The repertoire has more than 800,000 distinct CDR3 sequences, around 43% of them found once; the top ten carry under 20%. This TCR came from a woman aged 55-70 years in good health. The rearrangement joins TRBV5-1 to TRBJ2-7; maybe TRBD1 (5 bases). Sequenced: blood. The CDR3 loop is CASSLDRSYYEQYF. CDR3 nucleotide sequence: TGCGCCAGCAGCTTGGACAGGAGTTACTACGAGCAGTACTTC.